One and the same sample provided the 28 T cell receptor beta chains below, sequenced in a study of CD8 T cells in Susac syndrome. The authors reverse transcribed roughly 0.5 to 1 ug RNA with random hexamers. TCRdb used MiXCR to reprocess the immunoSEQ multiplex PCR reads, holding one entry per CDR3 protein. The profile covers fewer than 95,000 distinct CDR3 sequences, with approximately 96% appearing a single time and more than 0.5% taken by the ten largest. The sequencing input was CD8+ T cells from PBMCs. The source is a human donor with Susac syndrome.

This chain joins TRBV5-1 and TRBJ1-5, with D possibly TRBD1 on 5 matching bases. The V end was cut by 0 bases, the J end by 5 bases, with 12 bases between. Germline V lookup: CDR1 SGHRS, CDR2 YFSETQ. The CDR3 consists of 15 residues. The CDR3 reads CASSLAGVPYQPQHF. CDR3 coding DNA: TGCGCCAGCAGCTTGGCGGGGGTTCCCTATCAGCCCCAGCATTTT.

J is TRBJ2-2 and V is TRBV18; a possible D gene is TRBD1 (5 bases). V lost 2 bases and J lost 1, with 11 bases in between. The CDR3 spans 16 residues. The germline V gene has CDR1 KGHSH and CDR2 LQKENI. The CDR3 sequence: CASSPNNRRNTGELFF. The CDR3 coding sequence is TGTGCCAGCTCACCAAATAACAGGAGGAACACCGGGGAGCTGTTTTTT.

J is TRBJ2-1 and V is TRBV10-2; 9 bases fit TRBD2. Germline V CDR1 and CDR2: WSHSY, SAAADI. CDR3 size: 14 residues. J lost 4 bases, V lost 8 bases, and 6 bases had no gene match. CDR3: CASVLAGSYNEQFF. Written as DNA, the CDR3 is TGCGCCAGCGTTCTAGCGGGGTCGTACAATGAGCAGTTCTTC.

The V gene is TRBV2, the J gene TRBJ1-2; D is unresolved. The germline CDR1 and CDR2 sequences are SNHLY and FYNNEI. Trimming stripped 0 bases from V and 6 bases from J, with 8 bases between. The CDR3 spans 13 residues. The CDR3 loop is CASSEAPGNGYTF. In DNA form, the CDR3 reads TGTGCCAGCAGTGAAGCCCCCGGGAATGGCTACACCTTC.

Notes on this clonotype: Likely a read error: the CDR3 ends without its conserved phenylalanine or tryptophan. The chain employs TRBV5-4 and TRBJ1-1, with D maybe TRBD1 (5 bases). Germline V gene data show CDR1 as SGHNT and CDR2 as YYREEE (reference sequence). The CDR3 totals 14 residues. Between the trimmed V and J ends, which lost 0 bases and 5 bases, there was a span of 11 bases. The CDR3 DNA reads TGTGCCAGCAGCTTGGTAGGGGTGTCGACTGAAGCTTTCCTT. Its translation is CASSLVGVSTEAFL.

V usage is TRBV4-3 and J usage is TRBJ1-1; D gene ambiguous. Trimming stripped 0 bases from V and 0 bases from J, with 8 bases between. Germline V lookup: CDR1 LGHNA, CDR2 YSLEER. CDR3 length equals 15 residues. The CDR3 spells CASSQDSGLNTEAFF. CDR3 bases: TGCGCCAGCAGCCAAGATAGCGGGCTGAACACTGAAGCTTTCTTT.

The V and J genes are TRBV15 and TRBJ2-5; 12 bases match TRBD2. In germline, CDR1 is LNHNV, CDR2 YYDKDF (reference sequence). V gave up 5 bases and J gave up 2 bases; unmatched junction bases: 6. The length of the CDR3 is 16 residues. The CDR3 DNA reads TGTGCCACCAGCCCGACTAGCGGGGGATATCAAGAGACCCAGTACTTC. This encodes CATSPTSGGYQETQYF.

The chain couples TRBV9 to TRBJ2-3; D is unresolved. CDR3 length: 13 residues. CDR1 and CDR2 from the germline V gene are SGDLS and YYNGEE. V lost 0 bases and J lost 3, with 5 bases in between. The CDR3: CASSVGGTDTQYF. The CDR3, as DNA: TGTGCCAGCAGCGTAGGGGGAACAGATACGCAGTATTTT.

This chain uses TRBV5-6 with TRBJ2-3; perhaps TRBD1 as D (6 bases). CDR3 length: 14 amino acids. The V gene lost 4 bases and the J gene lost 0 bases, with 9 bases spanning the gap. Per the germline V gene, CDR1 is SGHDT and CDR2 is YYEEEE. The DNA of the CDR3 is TGTGCCAGCAGCCGGACAGTTAGCACAGATACGCAGTATTTT. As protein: CASSRTVSTDTQYF. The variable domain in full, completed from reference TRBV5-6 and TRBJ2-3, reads DAGVTQSPTHLIKTRGQQVTLRCSPKSGHDTVSWYQQALGQGPQFIFQYYEEEERQRGNFPDRFSGHQFPNYSSELNVNALLLGDSALYLCASSRTVSTDTQYFGPGTRLTVL.

The CDR3 here is CAWSVAGAEQYF. DNA for the CDR3: TGTGCCTGGAGTGTTGCAGGGGCCGAGCAGTACTTC. The chain employs TRBV30 and TRBJ2-7, with D possibly TRBD1 on 6 matching bases. V was shortened by 0 bases and J by 6 bases, with 9 bases between the two germline ends. The germline CDR1 and CDR2 sequences are GTSNPN and SVGIG (reference sequence). The CDR3 has 12 residues.

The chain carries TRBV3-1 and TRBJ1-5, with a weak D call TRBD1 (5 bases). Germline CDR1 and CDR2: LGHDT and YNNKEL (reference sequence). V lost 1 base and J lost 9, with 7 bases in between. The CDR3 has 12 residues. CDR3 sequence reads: CASSQGQGPQHF. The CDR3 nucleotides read TGTGCCAGCAGCCAAGGGCAGGGGCCCCAGCATTTT.

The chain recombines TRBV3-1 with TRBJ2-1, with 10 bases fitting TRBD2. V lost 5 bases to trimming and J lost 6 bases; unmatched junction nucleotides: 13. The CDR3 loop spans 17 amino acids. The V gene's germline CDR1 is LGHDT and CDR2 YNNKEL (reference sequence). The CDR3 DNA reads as TGTGCCAGCAGCGAAGGGTTAGCGGGGGGCCGAATCAATGAGCAGTTCTTC. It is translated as CASSEGLAGGRINEQFF.

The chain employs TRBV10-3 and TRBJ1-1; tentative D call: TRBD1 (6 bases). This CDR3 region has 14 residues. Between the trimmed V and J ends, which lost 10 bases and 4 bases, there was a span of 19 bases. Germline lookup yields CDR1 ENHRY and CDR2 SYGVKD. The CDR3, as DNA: TGTGCCACCGGGGCCGGGGGCAGGGTCACTGAAGCTTTCTTT. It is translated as CATGAGGRVTEAFF.

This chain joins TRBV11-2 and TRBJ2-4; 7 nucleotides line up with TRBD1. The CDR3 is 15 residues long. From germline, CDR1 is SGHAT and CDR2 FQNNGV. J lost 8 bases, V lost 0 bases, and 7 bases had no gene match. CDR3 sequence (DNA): TGTGCCAGCAGCTTAGAGGGGGACGGACAGGACATTCAGTACTTC. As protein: CASSLEGDGQDIQYF.

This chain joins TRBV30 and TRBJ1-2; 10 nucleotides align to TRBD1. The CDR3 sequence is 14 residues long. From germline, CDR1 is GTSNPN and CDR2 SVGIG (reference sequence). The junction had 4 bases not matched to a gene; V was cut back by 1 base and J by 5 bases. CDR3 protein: CAWSADRGRYGYTF. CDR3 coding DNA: TGTGCCTGGAGTGCGGACAGGGGGAGGTATGGCTACACCTTC.

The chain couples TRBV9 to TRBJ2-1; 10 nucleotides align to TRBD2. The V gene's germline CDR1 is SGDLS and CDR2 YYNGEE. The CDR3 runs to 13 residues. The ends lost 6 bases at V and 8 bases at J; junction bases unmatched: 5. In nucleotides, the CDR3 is TGTGCCAGCACCCCAGCGGGGGGGCATGAGCAGTTCTTC. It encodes CASTPAGGHEQFF.

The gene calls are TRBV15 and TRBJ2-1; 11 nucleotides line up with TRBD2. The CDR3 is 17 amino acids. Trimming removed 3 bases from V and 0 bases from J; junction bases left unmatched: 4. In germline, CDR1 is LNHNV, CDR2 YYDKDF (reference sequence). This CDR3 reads CATSRTSGVSSYNEQFF. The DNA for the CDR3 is TGTGCCACCAGCAGGACTAGCGGGGTCTCCTCCTACAATGAGCAGTTCTTC.

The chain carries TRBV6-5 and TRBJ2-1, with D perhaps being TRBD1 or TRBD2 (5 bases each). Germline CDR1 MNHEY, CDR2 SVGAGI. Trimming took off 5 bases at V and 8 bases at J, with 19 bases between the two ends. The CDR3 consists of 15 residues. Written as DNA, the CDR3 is TGTGCCAGCAGTCCGACGGGACGGGATACCCATGAGCAGTTCTTC. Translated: CASSPTGRDTHEQFF.

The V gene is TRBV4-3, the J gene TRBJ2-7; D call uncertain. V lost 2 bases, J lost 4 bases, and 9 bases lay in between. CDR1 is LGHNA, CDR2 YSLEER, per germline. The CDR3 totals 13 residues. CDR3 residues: CASSQLGQYEQYF. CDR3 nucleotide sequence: TGCGCCAGCAGCCAACTCGGTCAGTACGAGCAGTACTTC.

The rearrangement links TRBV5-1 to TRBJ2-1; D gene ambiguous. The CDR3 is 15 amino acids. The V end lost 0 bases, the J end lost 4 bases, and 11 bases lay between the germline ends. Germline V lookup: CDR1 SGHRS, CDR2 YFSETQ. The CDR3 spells CASSLVKADYNEQFF. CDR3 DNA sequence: TGCGCCAGCAGCTTGGTTAAGGCAGATTACAATGAGCAGTTCTTC.

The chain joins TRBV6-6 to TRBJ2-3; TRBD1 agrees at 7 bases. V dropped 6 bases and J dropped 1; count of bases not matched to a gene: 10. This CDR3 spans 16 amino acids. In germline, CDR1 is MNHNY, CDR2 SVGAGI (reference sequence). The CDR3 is CASSPATGMGTDTQYF. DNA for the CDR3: TGTGCCAGCAGCCCAGCGACAGGGATGGGCACAGATACGCAGTATTTT.

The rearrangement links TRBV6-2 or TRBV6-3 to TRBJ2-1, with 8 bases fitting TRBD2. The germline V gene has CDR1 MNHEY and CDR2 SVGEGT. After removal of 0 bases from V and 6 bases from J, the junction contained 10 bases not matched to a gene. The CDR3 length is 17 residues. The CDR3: CASSYSFIDGGANEQFF. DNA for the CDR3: TGTGCCAGCAGTTACTCCTTTATTGACGGGGGGGCCAATGAGCAGTTCTTC.

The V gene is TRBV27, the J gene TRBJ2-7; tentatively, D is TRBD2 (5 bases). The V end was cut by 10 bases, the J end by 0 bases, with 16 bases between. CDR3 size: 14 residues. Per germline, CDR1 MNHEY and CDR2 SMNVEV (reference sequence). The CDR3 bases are TGTGCCACCCGCCTCGAGCGGAACTCCTACGAGCAGTACTTC. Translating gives CATRLERNSYEQYF.

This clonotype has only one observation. CDR3 protein: CASSSNSGGRDTQYF. CDR3 bases: TGTGCCAGCAGCTCTAACTCCGGGGGAAGAGATACGCAGTATTTT. J is TRBJ2-3 and V is TRBV11-2, with D possibly TRBD2 on 6 matching bases. CDR1 and CDR2 (germline): SGHAT, FQNNGV. Deletions cut 4 bases from V and 5 bases from J, with 16 bases between. CDR3 length: 15 amino acids. Combining the CDR3 with reference TRBV11-2 and TRBJ2-3 gives the whole variable domain EAGVAQSPRYKIIEKRQSVAFWCNPISGHATLYWYQQILGQGPKLLIQFQNNGVVDDSQLPKDRFSAERLKGVDSTLKIQPAKLEDSAVYLCASSSNSGGRDTQYFGPGTRLTVL.

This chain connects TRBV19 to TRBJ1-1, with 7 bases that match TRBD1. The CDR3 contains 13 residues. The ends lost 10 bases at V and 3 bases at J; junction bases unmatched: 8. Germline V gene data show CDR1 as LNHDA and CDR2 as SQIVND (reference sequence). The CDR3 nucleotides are TGTGCCACCACAGCAGGGGGACACACTGAAGCTTTCTTT. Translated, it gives CATTAGGHTEAFF.

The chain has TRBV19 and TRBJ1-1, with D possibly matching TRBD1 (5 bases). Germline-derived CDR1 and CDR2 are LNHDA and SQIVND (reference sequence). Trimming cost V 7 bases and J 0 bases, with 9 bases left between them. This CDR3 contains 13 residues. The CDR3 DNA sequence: TGTGCCAGTACAGGGCTCATGAACACTGAAGCTTTCTTT. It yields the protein CASTGLMNTEAFF. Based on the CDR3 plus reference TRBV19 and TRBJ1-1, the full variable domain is DGGITQSPKYLFRKEGQNVTLSCEQNLNHDAMYWYRQDPGQGLRLIYYSQIVNDFQKGDIAEGYSVSREKKESFPLTVTSAQKNPTAFYLCASTGLMNTEAFFGQGTRLTVV.

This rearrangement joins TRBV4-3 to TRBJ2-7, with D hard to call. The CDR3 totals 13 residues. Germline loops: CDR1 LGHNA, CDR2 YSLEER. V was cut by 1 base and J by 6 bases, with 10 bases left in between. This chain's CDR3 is CASSQVGAREQYF. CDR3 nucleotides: TGCGCCAGCAGCCAAGTCGGAGCTCGCGAGCAGTACTTC.

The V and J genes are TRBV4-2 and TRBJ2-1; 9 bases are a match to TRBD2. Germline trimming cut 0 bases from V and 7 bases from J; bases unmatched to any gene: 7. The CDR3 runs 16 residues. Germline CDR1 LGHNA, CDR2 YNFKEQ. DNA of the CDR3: TGTGCCAGCAGCCAAGAATCAGCGGGGGGTTTTAATGAGCAGTTCTTC. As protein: CASSQESAGGFNEQFF.